The entry below gives a single TCR beta chain sequence along with its context. Produced via immunoSEQ multiplex PCR; TCRdb's table is partial and in-frame only. The sample shows 150,000 to 200,000 clones, more than 85% of them seen only once. The sample belongs to a study of lymphopenia after photon versus proton radiotherapy. Material: peripheral blood, obtained from a patient treated with photon-based radiotherapy. The receptor was isolated from a man between 45 and 60 years old with gastric cancer.

This chain's CDR3 is CAWKRQTTNEKLFF. The CDR3 DNA reads as TGTGCCTGGAAAAGACAGACAACTAATGAAAAACTGTTTTTT. J is TRBJ1-4 and V is TRBV30, with D tentatively TRBD1 (5 bases). The ends were cut back, 4 bases at V and 0 bases at J, with 9 bases in the middle. Germline lookup yields CDR1 GTSNPN and CDR2 SVGIG (reference sequence). CDR3 length equals 14 residues.